The T cell receptor beta chain described here comes from a study of a mutant IDH1 vaccine in newly diagnosed glioma. The wider study: Patients got radiotherapy, temozolomide, or both beforehand, and most got both. Study-wide findings and caveats: Alterations occurring in top peripheral T cell clonotypes seemed unrelated to pseudoprogression.

Comments on this clone: Its antigen remains unknown.

Generated by immunoSEQ multiplex PCR, the TCRdb table keeps only in-frame clones and is missing some. The repertoire has about 52,000 clones, roughly 91% of them found once; the top ten carry 2% to 2.5%. There are 11 residues in the CDR3. Germline CDR1 and CDR2: MNHNS and SASEGT. Trimming stripped 6 bases from V and 4 bases from J, with 6 bases between. Time point described: week 11, during vaccination. Vaccination used 300 ug of mutant IDH1 20-mer peptide per dose, with topical imiquimod. The sample here was PBMCs, taken from a glioma patient whose treatment included an IDH1 peptide vaccine. V and J are TRBV6-1 and TRBJ1-1; D ambiguous. This TCR was sampled from a man aged 50-59 years with glioma. For the CDR3, the DNA is TGTGCCAGCAGAGCTATCACTGAAGCTTTCTTT. Its translation: CASRAITEAFF.